This T cell receptor beta chain was sequenced for a study of T-cell memory formation after mild COVID-19. At the level of the study: Among the donors, TCR clusters were largely specific to each donor.

TCRdb processed the 5' RACE reads anew with MiXCR; each CDR3 protein has one entry. The data hold a few hundred thousand distinct CDR3 sequences, with more than 20% observed a single time. Sequencing input: PBMCs or a T cell subset sorted from them (not recorded which). This clonotype was sampled from an adult woman who had mild COVID-19 (a few samples of this study predate the infection). Cell type and time point are not known.

Here the CDR3 reads CASRLLGGLTDTQYF. The CDR3 coding sequence is TGCGCCAGTCGCCTCCTTGGGGGGCTCACAGATACGCAGTATTTT. The J gene is TRBJ2-3, the V gene TRBV4-1, with D possibly called TRBD1 or TRBD2 (6 bases each). The CDR3 is made up of 15 amino acids. CDR1 and CDR2 (germline): MGHRA, YSYEKL. Trimming took 9 bases from V and 2 from J, leaving 18 bases between them.